This TCR beta chain was observed in a study of OX40 agonist ivuxolimab in advanced cancers. Study summary: The mean age was roughly 60 years, ranging from 23 to 79, with 80% to 85% of participants male. Overall study results and limits: Individuals who were partial responders at 0.1-3.0 mg/kg had clonal expansion that ranked among the lowest. The specificity for antigen of the expanded peripheral T cells was not determined.

This table comes from immunoSEQ multiplex PCR, and its TCRdb copy is limited to in-frame clones, with some not included. Among 100,000 or so clones, 90% were seen once, and the ten largest hold approximately 0.3%. In regard to this clone: No antigen is known for it.

This specimen consisted of CD4+ or CD8+ T cells sorted from blood, obtained in a trial of the OX40 agonist ivuxolimab. The sequence derives from an adult with an advanced solid tumor such as melanoma, head and neck, liver or kidney cancer.

For the CDR3, the DNA is TGTGCCAGCAGCGAAATGAGAGCGGGAGCCTACAATGAGCAGTTCTTC. Residues: CASSEMRAGAYNEQFF. V and J are TRBV6-4 and TRBJ2-1; 8 bases fit TRBD2. The V gene's germline CDR1 is MRHNA and CDR2 SNTAGT. The CDR3 runs 16 residues. Trimming removed 6 bases from V and 2 bases from J; junction bases left unmatched: 9.